The sequence of this T cell receptor beta chain was determined in a study of blood T cell repertoires in COVID-19. Turning to the study itself: COVID-19 samples from acute and convalescent phases originated in the United States, Italy and Spain.

Repertoires were generated with immunoSEQ multiplex PCR, while TCRdb's copy carries only in-frame clones and drops some. The table lists roughly 280,000 clones, more than 80% of them singletons. Which cohort a participant joined came from the clinical history participants gave. Germline CDR1 is SGHKS and CDR2 is YYEKEE (reference sequence). The V gene end was trimmed by 0 bases and the J gene end by 3 bases; junction bases not matched to a gene: 11. The CDR3 totals 17 residues. The chain uses TRBV5-5 and TRBJ2-7; 8 positions agree with TRBD1. Sequenced material: PBMCs or T cells enriched from blood (not recorded which). The sequence was obtained from a woman under 40 with acute COVID-19. DNA for the CDR3: TGTGCCAGCAGCTTGGTGGGAGCAGACAGGGGACGCTACGAGCAGTACTTC. Protein product: CASSLVGADRGRYEQYF.